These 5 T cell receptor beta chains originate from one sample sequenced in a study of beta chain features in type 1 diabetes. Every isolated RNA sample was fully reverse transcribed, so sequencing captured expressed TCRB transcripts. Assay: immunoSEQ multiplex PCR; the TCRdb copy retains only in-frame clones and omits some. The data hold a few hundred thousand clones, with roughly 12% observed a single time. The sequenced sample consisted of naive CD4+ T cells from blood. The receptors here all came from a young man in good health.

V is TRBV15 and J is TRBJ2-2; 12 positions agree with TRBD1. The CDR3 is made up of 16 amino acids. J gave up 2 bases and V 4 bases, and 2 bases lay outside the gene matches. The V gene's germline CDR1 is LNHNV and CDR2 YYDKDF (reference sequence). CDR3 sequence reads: CATSTGTGGNTGELFF. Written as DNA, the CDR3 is TGTGCCACCAGCACCGGGACAGGGGGCAACACCGGGGAGCTGTTTTTT.

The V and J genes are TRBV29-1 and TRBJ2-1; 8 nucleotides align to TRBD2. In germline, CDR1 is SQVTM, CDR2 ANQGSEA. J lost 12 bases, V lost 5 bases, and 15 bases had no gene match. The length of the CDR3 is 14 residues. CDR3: CSVSHPGLGRGQFF. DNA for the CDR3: TGCAGCGTTTCCCACCCGGGACTAGGCAGAGGGCAGTTCTTC.

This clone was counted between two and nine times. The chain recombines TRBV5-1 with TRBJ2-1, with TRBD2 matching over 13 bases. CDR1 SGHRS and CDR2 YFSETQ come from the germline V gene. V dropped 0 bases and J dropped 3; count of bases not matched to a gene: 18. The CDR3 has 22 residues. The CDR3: CASSLARAGGTGLAGSYNEQFF. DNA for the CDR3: TGCGCCAGCAGCTTGGCCCGAGCAGGGGGCACGGGACTAGCGGGGAGCTACAATGAGCAGTTCTTC.

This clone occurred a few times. The CDR3 loop is CASGAFSGANVLTF. The DNA for the CDR3 is TGTGCCAGCGGGGCGTTCTCTGGGGCCAACGTCCTGACTTTC. The rearrangement joins TRBV27 to TRBJ2-6, with D perhaps TRBD1 (5 bases). The germline gives CDR1 MNHEY, CDR2 SMNVEV (reference sequence). V was cut by 8 bases and J by 0 bases, with 8 bases left in between. The CDR3 is made up of 14 amino acids.

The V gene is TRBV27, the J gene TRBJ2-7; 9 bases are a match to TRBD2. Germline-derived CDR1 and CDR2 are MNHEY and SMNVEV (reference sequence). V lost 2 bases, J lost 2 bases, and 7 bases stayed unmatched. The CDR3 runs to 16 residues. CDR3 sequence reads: CASSLPASGDPYEQYF. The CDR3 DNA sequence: TGTGCCAGCAGTTTACCGGCTAGCGGGGACCCCTACGAGCAGTACTTC.